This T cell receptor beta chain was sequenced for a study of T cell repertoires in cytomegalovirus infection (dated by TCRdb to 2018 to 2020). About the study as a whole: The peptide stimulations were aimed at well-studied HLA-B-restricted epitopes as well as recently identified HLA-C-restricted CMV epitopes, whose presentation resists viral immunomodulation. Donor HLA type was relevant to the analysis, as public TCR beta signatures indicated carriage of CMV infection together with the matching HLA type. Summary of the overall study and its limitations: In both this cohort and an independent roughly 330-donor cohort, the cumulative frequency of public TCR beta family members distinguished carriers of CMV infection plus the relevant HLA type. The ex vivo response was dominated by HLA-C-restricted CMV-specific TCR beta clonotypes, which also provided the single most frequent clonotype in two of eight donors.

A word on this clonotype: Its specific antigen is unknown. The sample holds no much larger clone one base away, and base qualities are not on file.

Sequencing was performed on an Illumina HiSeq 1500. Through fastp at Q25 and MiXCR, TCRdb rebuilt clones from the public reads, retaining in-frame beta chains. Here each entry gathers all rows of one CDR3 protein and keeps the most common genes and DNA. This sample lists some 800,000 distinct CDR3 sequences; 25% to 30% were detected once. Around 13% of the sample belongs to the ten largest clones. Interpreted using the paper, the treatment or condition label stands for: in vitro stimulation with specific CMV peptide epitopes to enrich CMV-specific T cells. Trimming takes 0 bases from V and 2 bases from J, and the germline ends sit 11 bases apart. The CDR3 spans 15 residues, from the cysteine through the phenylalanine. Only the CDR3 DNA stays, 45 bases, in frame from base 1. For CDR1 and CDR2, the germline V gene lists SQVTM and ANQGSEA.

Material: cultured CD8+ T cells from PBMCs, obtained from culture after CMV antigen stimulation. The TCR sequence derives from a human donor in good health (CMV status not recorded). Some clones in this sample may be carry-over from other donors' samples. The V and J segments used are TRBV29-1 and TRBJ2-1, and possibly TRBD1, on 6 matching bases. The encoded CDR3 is CSVEEPDSTYNEQFF. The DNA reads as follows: TGCAGCGTTGAAGAACCGGACAGTACCTACAATGAGCAGTTCTTC.